A selection of T cell receptor beta chains follows, all from one sample in a study of blood T cell repertoires in COVID-19. Assay: immunoSEQ multiplex PCR; the TCRdb copy retains only in-frame clones and omits some. Counted here are about 120,000 clones, around 86% occurring once; the ten biggest clones make up roughly 30%. The sample was peripheral blood. The receptors originated from a woman in her seventies with acute or convalescent COVID-19. The CDR3 runs from the conserved cysteine through the conserved F or W. The order of the fields is J gene, clone size, D gene, V gene, CDR3 protein, CDR3 DNA. The D gene is left open where the match is weak. For some rows the clone size is stated as once, few or many, or as a class when expanded; others skip it.

j_call: TRBJ2-5; clone_size: -; d_call: TRBD1; v_call: TRBV5-4; cdr3_aa: CASSLTGVWKTQYF; cdr3_nt: TGTGCCAGCAGCCTAACAGGGGTTTGGAAGACCCAGTACTTC
j_call: TRBJ2-2; clone_size: -; d_call: -; v_call: TRBV11-3; cdr3_aa: CASSRLLNTGELFF; cdr3_nt: TGTGCCAGCAGCCGACTCCTTAATACCGGGGAGCTGTTTTTT
j_call: TRBJ2-3; clone_size: -; d_call: -; v_call: TRBV28; cdr3_aa: CASSLIRAQYF; cdr3_nt: TGTGCCAGCAGTTTGATCCGGGCGCAGTATTTT
j_call: TRBJ1-6; clone_size: -; d_call: -; v_call: TRBV6-5; cdr3_aa: CASTRRGTNNSPLHF; cdr3_nt: TGTGCCAGCACCCGAAGGGGAACCAATAATTCACCCCTCCACTTT
j_call: TRBJ2-3; clone_size: -; d_call: TRBD1; v_call: TRBV4-1; cdr3_aa: CASSRRTGHTDTQYF; cdr3_nt: TGCGCCAGCAGCCGAAGGACAGGACACACAGATACGCAGTATTTT
j_call: TRBJ2-3; clone_size: -; d_call: TRBD2; v_call: TRBV7-9; cdr3_aa: CASSLATSGVGDTQYF; cdr3_nt: TGTGCCAGCAGCTTAGCGACTAGCGGGGTTGGGGATACGCAGTATTTT
j_call: TRBJ2-2; clone_size: -; d_call: TRBD2; v_call: TRBV7-3; cdr3_aa: CASSLNSGGSNTGELFF; cdr3_nt: TGTGCCAGCAGCTTAAATAGCGGGGGCTCGAACACCGGGGAGCTGTTTTTT
j_call: TRBJ1-5; clone_size: -; d_call: TRBD1; v_call: TRBV10-2; cdr3_aa: CASSESGSGGEQPQHF; cdr3_nt: TGCGCCAGCAGTGAGTCTGGGTCAGGGGGAGAGCAGCCCCAGCATTTT
j_call: TRBJ1-5; clone_size: -; d_call: -; v_call: TRBV7-2; cdr3_aa: CASGPLGGNQPQHF; cdr3_nt: TGTGCCAGCGGCCCGTTAGGGGGAAATCAGCCCCAGCATTTT
j_call: TRBJ2-7; clone_size: -; d_call: -; v_call: TRBV12-5; cdr3_aa: CASGLRTTRYEQYF; cdr3_nt: TGTGCTAGTGGTTTGAGGACAACCCGTTACGAGCAGTACTTC
j_call: TRBJ1-1; clone_size: many; d_call: -; v_call: TRBV7-9; cdr3_aa: CASSTTRGATEAFF; cdr3_nt: TGTGCCAGCAGCACCACCCGGGGGGCGACTGAAGCTTTCTTT
j_call: TRBJ1-1; clone_size: -; d_call: TRBD1; v_call: TRBV5-1; cdr3_aa: CASSYEDRGGTEAFF; cdr3_nt: TGCGCCAGCAGTTACGAGGACAGGGGCGGCACTGAAGCTTTCTTT
j_call: TRBJ1-4; clone_size: once; d_call: -; v_call: TRBV5-8; cdr3_aa: CASSLGAGANEKLFF; cdr3_nt: TGTGCCAGCAGCTTGGGCGCAGGGGCTAATGAAAAACTGTTTTTT
j_call: TRBJ1-6; clone_size: -; d_call: -; v_call: TRBV6-5; cdr3_aa: CASSYSRGSYNSPLHF; cdr3_nt: TGTGCCAGCAGTTACTCCAGAGGATCCTATAATTCACCCCTCCACTTT
j_call: TRBJ1-1; clone_size: -; d_call: -; v_call: TRBV12-3/TRBV12-4; cdr3_aa: CASRSGGWTEAFF; cdr3_nt: TGTGCCAGCAGGTCGGGGGGGTGGACTGAAGCTTTCTTT
j_call: TRBJ1-4; clone_size: -; d_call: TRBD1; v_call: TRBV28; cdr3_aa: CASRRQGVEKLFF; cdr3_nt: TGTGCCAGCAGACGACAGGGTGTTGAAAAACTGTTTTTT
j_call: TRBJ2-3; clone_size: -; d_call: TRBD2; v_call: TRBV6-5; cdr3_aa: CASTSGGAAEDTQYF; cdr3_nt: TGTGCCAGCACCTCGGGGGGAGCGGCCGAAGATACGCAGTATTTT
j_call: TRBJ1-6; clone_size: few; d_call: -; v_call: TRBV7-8; cdr3_aa: CASSPGRGSYNSPLHF; cdr3_nt: TGTGCCAGCAGCCCAGGTCGGGGCTCCTATAATTCACCCCTCCACTTT
j_call: TRBJ1-6; clone_size: -; d_call: -; v_call: TRBV5-5; cdr3_aa: CASRFEPSGSGSPLHF; cdr3_nt: TGTGCCAGCAGGTTCGAACCATCAGGGTCCGGATCACCCCTCCACTTT
j_call: TRBJ1-2; clone_size: -; d_call: TRBD1; v_call: TRBV6-5; cdr3_aa: CASSSGQRTNYGYTF; cdr3_nt: TGTGCCAGCAGTTCGGGACAGCGGACTAACTATGGCTACACCTTC
j_call: TRBJ2-5; clone_size: -; d_call: TRBD2; v_call: TRBV7-3; cdr3_aa: CASSLWTSGTQETQYF; cdr3_nt: TGTGCCAGCAGCCTGTGGACTAGCGGGACCCAAGAGACCCAGTACTTC
j_call: TRBJ2-1; clone_size: -; d_call: -; v_call: TRBV6-4; cdr3_aa: CASYSRTESYNEQFF; cdr3_nt: TGTGCCAGTTATAGCAGGACAGAGTCCTACAATGAGCAGTTCTTC
j_call: TRBJ2-1; clone_size: few; d_call: TRBD2; v_call: TRBV28; cdr3_aa: CASTYSGLAGGPSNEQFF; cdr3_nt: TGTGCCAGCACCTACTCGGGACTAGCGGGGGGGCCGAGCAATGAGCAGTTCTTC
j_call: TRBJ1-2; clone_size: -; d_call: -; v_call: TRBV12-2; cdr3_aa: CASRLSGSRGYGYTF; cdr3_nt: TGTGCAAGTCGCTTATCGGGATCCAGGGGCTATGGCTACACCTTC
j_call: TRBJ2-1; clone_size: -; d_call: TRBD2; v_call: TRBV15; cdr3_aa: CATSGPGTTYNEQFF; cdr3_nt: TGTGCCACCAGCGGCCCCGGGACTACCTACAATGAGCAGTTCTTC
j_call: TRBJ1-2; clone_size: -; d_call: -; v_call: TRBV2; cdr3_aa: CASSILQAGDGYTF; cdr3_nt: TGTGCCAGCAGCATTCTACAGGCGGGAGATGGCTACACCTTC
j_call: TRBJ2-7; clone_size: -; d_call: -; v_call: TRBV7-9; cdr3_aa: CASSPRGTAYEQYF; cdr3_nt: TGTGCCAGCAGCCCCCGGGGGACGGCCTACGAGCAGTACTTC
j_call: TRBJ2-3; clone_size: -; d_call: -; v_call: TRBV10-3; cdr3_aa: CAISLTRGADTQYF; cdr3_nt: TGTGCCATCAGTTTGACACGGGGGGCCGATACGCAGTATTTT
j_call: TRBJ2-3; clone_size: -; d_call: -; v_call: TRBV19; cdr3_aa: CASRQGFTDTQYF; cdr3_nt: TGTGCCAGTAGGCAGGGGTTCACAGATACGCAGTATTTT
j_call: TRBJ2-2; clone_size: -; d_call: TRBD2; v_call: TRBV28; cdr3_aa: CASSFLAGGPGELFF; cdr3_nt: TGTGCCAGCAGTTTCCTAGCGGGGGGTCCCGGGGAGCTGTTTTTT
j_call: TRBJ2-5; clone_size: -; d_call: -; v_call: TRBV4-1; cdr3_aa: CASSLTTGSETQYF; cdr3_nt: TGCGCCAGCAGCCTGACAACAGGGTCAGAGACCCAGTACTTC
j_call: TRBJ2-1; clone_size: -; d_call: -; v_call: TRBV19; cdr3_aa: CASSILEGLVNEQFF; cdr3_nt: TGTGCCAGTAGTATCTTGGAGGGATTGGTAAATGAGCAGTTCTTC
j_call: TRBJ1-1; clone_size: -; d_call: -; v_call: TRBV10-3; cdr3_aa: CAISEGGDTEAFF; cdr3_nt: TGTGCCATCAGTGAGGGGGGGGACACTGAAGCTTTCTTT
j_call: TRBJ2-6; clone_size: -; d_call: -; v_call: TRBV4-1; cdr3_aa: CASSQFAGLGANVLTF; cdr3_nt: TGCGCCAGCAGCCAATTTGCGGGGCTTGGGGCCAACGTCCTGACTTTC
j_call: TRBJ2-5; clone_size: once; d_call: -; v_call: TRBV27; cdr3_aa: CASSLSLQETQYF; cdr3_nt: TGTGCCAGCAGTTTGTCCCTGCAGGAGACCCAGTACTTC
j_call: TRBJ1-1; clone_size: -; d_call: -; v_call: TRBV24-1; cdr3_aa: CATSVGGNTEAFF; cdr3_nt: TGTGCCACCTCGGTGGGAGGGAACACCGAAGCTTTCTTT
j_call: TRBJ2-1; clone_size: -; d_call: -; v_call: TRBV4-1; cdr3_aa: CASSQVIVTNNEQFF; cdr3_nt: TGCGCCAGCAGCCAAGTCATAGTTACGAACAATGAGCAGTTCTTC
j_call: TRBJ1-2; clone_size: -; d_call: TRBD1; v_call: TRBV28; cdr3_aa: CASGTGGDYGYTF; cdr3_nt: TGTGCCAGCGGGACAGGGGGCGACTATGGCTACACCTTC
j_call: TRBJ1-1; clone_size: once; d_call: TRBD1; v_call: TRBV28; cdr3_aa: CASSLWTGDSTEAFF; cdr3_nt: TGTGCCAGCAGTTTGTGGACAGGGGATAGCACTGAAGCTTTCTTT
j_call: TRBJ2-3; clone_size: -; d_call: -; v_call: TRBV29-1; cdr3_aa: CSVEEQLTDTQYF; cdr3_nt: TGCAGCGTTGAGGAACAGCTCACAGATACGCAGTATTTT
j_call: TRBJ1-6; clone_size: -; d_call: -; v_call: TRBV2; cdr3_aa: CASSWAGAYNSPLHF; cdr3_nt: TGTGCCAGCAGTTGGGCGGGGGCCTATAATTCACCCCTCCACTTT
j_call: TRBJ2-2; clone_size: -; d_call: -; v_call: TRBV6-5; cdr3_aa: CASSGNTGELFF; cdr3_nt: TGTGCCTCGAGCGGGAACACCGGGGAGCTGTTTTTT
j_call: TRBJ1-2; clone_size: -; d_call: TRBD1; v_call: TRBV4-1; cdr3_aa: CASSQDDLRQGGGYGYTF; cdr3_nt: TGCGCCAGCAGCCAAGACGATTTACGACAGGGTGGAGGCTATGGCTACACCTTC
j_call: TRBJ2-7; clone_size: -; d_call: -; v_call: TRBV12-3/TRBV12-4; cdr3_aa: CASRNSVYEQYF; cdr3_nt: TGTGCCAGCAGAAACTCCGTTTACGAGCAGTACTTC
j_call: TRBJ2-5; clone_size: -; d_call: TRBD2; v_call: TRBV25-1; cdr3_aa: CASSPLGGDQETQYF; cdr3_nt: TGTGCCAGCAGTCCCCTCGGGGGGGACCAAGAGACCCAGTACTTC